These 2 T cell receptor beta chains were all obtained from the same sample, sequenced in a study of blood T cell repertoires in COVID-19. The protocol was immunoSEQ multiplex PCR, while the TCRdb copy is restricted to in-frame clones and leaves out a portion. The sample carries about 250,000 clones, 85% to 90% recorded once. The specimen was PBMCs or T cells enriched from blood (not recorded which). The receptor source for this set is a woman aged 25 to 45 with acute COVID-19.

The rearrangement uses TRBV11-2 and TRBJ1-5, with 10 bases that match TRBD1. Germline values: CDR1 SGHAT, CDR2 FQNNGV. The CDR3 is 16 amino acids. The J segment lost 4 bases and the V segment lost 5 bases, leaving 8 bases of the junction unmatched. The CDR3 sequence: CASSQRGTGANQPQHF. For the CDR3, the DNA is TGTGCCAGCAGCCAGAGAGGGACAGGGGCAAATCAGCCCCAGCATTTT.

For the CDR3, the DNA is TGCGCCAGCAGCGTTACAGGGAATCAGCCCCAGCATTTT. This gives the protein CASSVTGNQPQHF. The chain has TRBV5-1 and TRBJ1-5, with a tentative D call TRBD1 (6 bases). This CDR3 has 13 residues. Germline V gene lookup returns CDR1 SGHRS and CDR2 YFSETQ. V was trimmed by 4 bases and J by 4 bases, leaving 9 bases between them. Combining the CDR3 with reference TRBV5-1 and TRBJ1-5 gives the whole variable domain KAGVTQTPRYLIKTRGQQVTLSCSPISGHRSVSWYQQTPGQGLQFLFEYFSETQRNKGNFPGRFSGRQFSNSRSEMNVSTLELGDSALYLCASSVTGNQPQHFGDGTRLSIL.